These T cell receptor beta chains were read from a single sample in a study of blood T cell repertoires in COVID-19. Clones were sequenced by immunoSEQ multiplex PCR, and TCRdb holds only the in-frame ones, with some missing. This sample carries a few hundred thousand clones, about four fifths of them seen once, and the ten largest clones take around 2.7%. Sequencing used peripheral blood. Receptor source: a woman aged 25-40 years who had recovered from COVID-19. CDR3s include the opening cysteine and the closing phenylalanine or tryptophan. D genes are given only for firm matches. Clone size, where shown, is once, few, many, or a class for clones that have expanded.

d_call: NA; cdr3_length: 15; clone_size: once; j_call: TRBJ1-5; v_call: TRBV2; cdr3_aa: CASSEREISNQPQHF; cdr3_nt: TGTGCCAGCAGTGAAAGAGAAATAAGCAATCAGCCCCAGCATTTT
d_call: NA; cdr3_length: 13; clone_size: NA; j_call: TRBJ2-2; v_call: TRBV28; cdr3_aa: CASLYDYTGELFF; cdr3_nt: TGTGCCAGCCTATACGACTACACCGGGGAGCTGTTTTTT
d_call: NA; cdr3_length: 17; clone_size: NA; j_call: TRBJ2-6; v_call: TRBV5-1; cdr3_aa: CASSLGSSSSGANVLTF; cdr3_nt: TGCGCCAGCAGCTTGGGGTCTTCGAGCTCTGGGGCCAACGTCCTGACTTTC
d_call: TRBD1; cdr3_length: 15; clone_size: NA; j_call: TRBJ1-2; v_call: TRBV19; cdr3_aa: CASFPGQATNYGYTF; cdr3_nt: TGTGCCAGTTTCCCGGGACAGGCGACCAACTATGGCTACACCTTC
d_call: TRBD2; cdr3_length: 14; clone_size: NA; j_call: TRBJ2-7; v_call: TRBV30; cdr3_aa: CAWIELAGSYEQYF; cdr3_nt: TGTGCCTGGATCGAACTAGCGGGGTCCTACGAGCAGTACTTC
d_call: TRBD1; cdr3_length: 14; clone_size: NA; j_call: TRBJ1-1; v_call: TRBV7-9; cdr3_aa: CASSLQGEITEAFF; cdr3_nt: TGTGCCAGCAGCTTACAGGGGGAAATTACTGAAGCTTTCTTT
d_call: NA; cdr3_length: 15; clone_size: once; j_call: TRBJ1-5; v_call: TRBV6-1; cdr3_aa: CASSEAREITQPQHF; cdr3_nt: TGTGCCAGCAGTGAAGCGAGGGAAATCACTCAGCCCCAGCATTTT
d_call: TRBD2; cdr3_length: 15; clone_size: NA; j_call: TRBJ2-1; v_call: TRBV30; cdr3_aa: CAWRKGTSVYNEQFF; cdr3_nt: TGTGCCTGGAGAAAGGGGACTAGCGTCTACAATGAGCAGTTCTTC
d_call: NA; cdr3_length: 14; clone_size: NA; j_call: TRBJ1-4; v_call: TRBV6-5; cdr3_aa: CASSRQGLGEKLFF; cdr3_nt: TGTGCCAGCAGTAGGCAGGGGCTCGGTGAAAAACTGTTTTTT
d_call: TRBD1; cdr3_length: 14; clone_size: NA; j_call: TRBJ1-2; v_call: TRBV5-1; cdr3_aa: CASSSGQGAFGYTF; cdr3_nt: TGCGCCAGCAGCTCGGGACAGGGGGCATTTGGCTACACCTTC
d_call: NA; cdr3_length: 11; clone_size: NA; j_call: TRBJ2-5; v_call: TRBV30; cdr3_aa: CAWSAGETQYF; cdr3_nt: TGTGCCTGGAGCGCAGGGGAGACCCAGTACTTC
d_call: NA; cdr3_length: 14; clone_size: NA; j_call: TRBJ1-1; v_call: TRBV18; cdr3_aa: CASSPLEMNTEAFF; cdr3_nt: TGTGCCAGCTCACCACTAGAAATGAACACTGAAGCTTTCTTT
d_call: NA; cdr3_length: 12; clone_size: NA; j_call: TRBJ2-1; v_call: TRBV28; cdr3_aa: CASSEENNEQFF; cdr3_nt: TGTGCCAGCTCAGAGGAGAACAATGAGCAGTTCTTC
d_call: TRBD2; cdr3_length: 17; clone_size: NA; j_call: TRBJ2-3; v_call: TRBV18; cdr3_aa: CASSPPGASGSTDTQYF; cdr3_nt: TGTGCCAGCTCACCCCCTGGGGCTAGCGGTAGCACAGATACGCAGTATTTT
d_call: TRBD1; cdr3_length: 15; clone_size: NA; j_call: TRBJ1-2; v_call: TRBV6-1; cdr3_aa: CASSEADRVAYGYTF; cdr3_nt: TGTGCCAGCAGTGAAGCGGACAGGGTAGCCTATGGCTACACCTTC
d_call: NA; cdr3_length: 14; clone_size: NA; j_call: TRBJ2-5; v_call: TRBV9; cdr3_aa: CASSQNSRAETQYF; cdr3_nt: TGTGCCAGCAGCCAGAATTCCAGGGCGGAGACCCAGTACTTC
d_call: TRBD2; cdr3_length: 15; clone_size: once; j_call: TRBJ2-3; v_call: TRBV7-7; cdr3_aa: CASSLAGDGTDTQYF; cdr3_nt: TGTGCCAGCAGCCTAGCGGGAGACGGCACAGATACGCAGTATTTT
d_call: TRBD1; cdr3_length: 16; clone_size: NA; j_call: TRBJ1-1; v_call: TRBV6-6; cdr3_aa: CASSLTGTGYGTEAFF; cdr3_nt: TGTGCCAGCAGTTTAACCGGGACAGGGTATGGCACTGAAGCTTTCTTT
d_call: NA; cdr3_length: 15; clone_size: NA; j_call: TRBJ2-2; v_call: TRBV5-1; cdr3_aa: CASSLTASDTGELFF; cdr3_nt: TGCGCCAGCAGCTTGACAGCTTCAGACACCGGGGAGCTGTTTTTT
d_call: TRBD1; cdr3_length: 15; clone_size: NA; j_call: TRBJ1-2; v_call: TRBV27; cdr3_aa: CASSPGQGWGDGYTF; cdr3_nt: TGTGCCAGCAGTCCGGGACAGGGCTGGGGAGATGGCTACACCTTC
d_call: NA; cdr3_length: 16; clone_size: NA; j_call: TRBJ2-7; v_call: TRBV7-8; cdr3_aa: CASSLGARSPSYEQYF; cdr3_nt: TGTGCCAGCAGCTTAGGGGCCAGGTCCCCCTCCTACGAGCAGTACTTC
d_call: TRBD1; cdr3_length: 15; clone_size: few; j_call: TRBJ2-4; v_call: TRBV28; cdr3_aa: CASSSQGNSKNIQYF; cdr3_nt: TGTGCCAGCAGTTCACAGGGGAATTCCAAAAACATTCAGTACTTC
d_call: NA; cdr3_length: 16; clone_size: NA; j_call: TRBJ1-5; v_call: TRBV5-3; cdr3_aa: CARSLLSGRADQPQHF; cdr3_nt: TGTGCCAGAAGCTTGTTATCCGGCAGGGCGGATCAGCCCCAGCATTTT
d_call: TRBD1; cdr3_length: 14; clone_size: NA; j_call: TRBJ1-4; v_call: TRBV29-1; cdr3_aa: CSVLGGQGSEKLFF; cdr3_nt: TGCAGCGTCTTAGGGGGACAGGGTAGCGAAAAACTGTTTTTT
d_call: TRBD1; cdr3_length: 16; clone_size: NA; j_call: TRBJ1-2; v_call: TRBV10-2; cdr3_aa: CASSDHQGGTNYGYTF; cdr3_nt: TGCGCCAGCAGTGACCACCAGGGGGGCACTAACTATGGCTACACCTTC
d_call: TRBD2; cdr3_length: 14; clone_size: NA; j_call: TRBJ2-5; v_call: TRBV5-1; cdr3_aa: CASSQGTSKETQYF; cdr3_nt: TGCGCCAGCAGCCAAGGGACTAGCAAAGAGACCCAGTACTTC
d_call: TRBD1; cdr3_length: 14; clone_size: NA; j_call: TRBJ1-2; v_call: TRBV5-1; cdr3_aa: CASSRQGAGYGYTF; cdr3_nt: TGCGCCAGCAGCCGACAGGGGGCAGGCTATGGCTACACCTTC
d_call: TRBD1; cdr3_length: 15; clone_size: NA; j_call: TRBJ1-1; v_call: TRBV18; cdr3_aa: CASSFRQGEDTEAFF; cdr3_nt: TGTGCCAGCTCATTCCGACAGGGGGAGGACACTGAAGCTTTCTTT
d_call: NA; cdr3_length: 13; clone_size: NA; j_call: TRBJ2-1; v_call: TRBV4-1; cdr3_aa: CASSQLRYNEQFF; cdr3_nt: TGCGCCAGCAGCCAGTTGCGTTACAATGAGCAGTTCTTC
d_call: TRBD2; cdr3_length: 12; clone_size: NA; j_call: TRBJ2-7; v_call: TRBV7-9; cdr3_aa: CASSPSGPEQYF; cdr3_nt: TGTGCCAGCAGCCCTAGCGGACCGGAGCAGTACTTC
d_call: NA; cdr3_length: 18; clone_size: NA; j_call: TRBJ2-2; v_call: TRBV5-6; cdr3_aa: CASSSDAPGHTNTGELFF; cdr3_nt: TGTGCCAGCAGCTCCGACGCCCCGGGACATACGAACACCGGGGAGCTGTTTTTT
d_call: NA; cdr3_length: 14; clone_size: NA; j_call: TRBJ1-1; v_call: TRBV19; cdr3_aa: CASKNGVGSTEAFF; cdr3_nt: TGTGCCAGTAAAAATGGGGTGGGGAGCACTGAAGCTTTCTTT
d_call: TRBD1; cdr3_length: 14; clone_size: NA; j_call: TRBJ1-2; v_call: TRBV19; cdr3_aa: CASSWTGVNYGYTF; cdr3_nt: TGTGCCAGTAGCTGGACAGGGGTTAACTATGGCTACACCTTC
d_call: TRBD2; cdr3_length: 11; clone_size: once; j_call: TRBJ2-7; v_call: TRBV30; cdr3_aa: CAWMGGSEQYF; cdr3_nt: TGTGCCTGGATGGGGGGGAGTGAGCAGTACTTC
d_call: NA; cdr3_length: 14; clone_size: NA; j_call: TRBJ1-6; v_call: TRBV30; cdr3_aa: CAWSAAGSGSPLHF; cdr3_nt: TGTGCCTGGAGTGCCGCGGGGAGCGGTTCACCCCTCCACTTT
d_call: TRBD1; cdr3_length: 19; clone_size: NA; j_call: TRBJ2-4; v_call: TRBV28; cdr3_aa: CASSPGGTGGRFAKNIQYF; cdr3_nt: TGTGCCAGCAGTCCGGGAGGGACAGGGGGCCGGTTTGCCAAAAACATTCAGTACTTC
d_call: TRBD2; cdr3_length: 16; clone_size: NA; j_call: TRBJ2-7; v_call: TRBV5-4; cdr3_aa: CASSPGGTSRSYEQYF; cdr3_nt: TGTGCCAGCAGCCCCGGGGGGACTAGCCGATCCTACGAGCAGTACTTC
d_call: NA; cdr3_length: 14; clone_size: once; j_call: TRBJ1-5; v_call: TRBV2; cdr3_aa: CASGGGDSNQPQHF; cdr3_nt: TGTGCCAGCGGAGGAGGGGATAGCAATCAGCCCCAGCATTTT
d_call: NA; cdr3_length: 14; clone_size: NA; j_call: TRBJ2-5; v_call: TRBV5-6; cdr3_aa: CASSFGQSQETQYF; cdr3_nt: TGTGCCAGCAGCTTCGGACAAAGCCAAGAGACCCAGTACTTC
d_call: NA; cdr3_length: 16; clone_size: NA; j_call: TRBJ2-1; v_call: TRBV19; cdr3_aa: CASSLLASGSYNEQFF; cdr3_nt: TGTGCCAGTAGTTTACTGGCCTCAGGCTCCTACAATGAGCAGTTCTTC
d_call: NA; cdr3_length: 11; clone_size: NA; j_call: TRBJ2-1; v_call: TRBV20-1; cdr3_aa: CSARVFNEQFF; cdr3_nt: TGCAGTGCTAGAGTATTCAATGAGCAGTTCTTC
d_call: NA; cdr3_length: 14; clone_size: NA; j_call: TRBJ2-1; v_call: TRBV19; cdr3_aa: CASSMGGPSNEQFF; cdr3_nt: TGTGCCAGTAGTATGGGGGGGCCCAGCAATGAGCAGTTCTTC
d_call: TRBD2; cdr3_length: 17; clone_size: NA; j_call: TRBJ2-1; v_call: TRBV28; cdr3_aa: CASQLEEGLAVYNEQFF; cdr3_nt: TGTGCCAGCCAGCTCGAAGAGGGACTAGCTGTTTACAATGAGCAGTTCTTC
d_call: TRBD1; cdr3_length: 16; clone_size: few; j_call: TRBJ1-1; v_call: TRBV5-6; cdr3_aa: CASSFTRGLVNTEAFF; cdr3_nt: TGTGCCAGCAGCTTCACCAGGGGGCTTGTGAACACTGAAGCTTTCTTT
d_call: NA; cdr3_length: 14; clone_size: NA; j_call: TRBJ1-4; v_call: TRBV28; cdr3_aa: CASSLTGNNEKLFF; cdr3_nt: TGTGCCAGCAGTCTAACCGGGAATAATGAAAAACTGTTTTTT
d_call: TRBD1; cdr3_length: 14; clone_size: NA; j_call: TRBJ1-4; v_call: TRBV6-5; cdr3_aa: CASSRTGENEKLFF; cdr3_nt: TGTGCCAGCAGTCGTACAGGGGAAAATGAAAAACTGTTTTTT
d_call: TRBD1; cdr3_length: 15; clone_size: NA; j_call: TRBJ1-4; v_call: TRBV28; cdr3_aa: CASTRLDRYNEKLFF; cdr3_nt: TGTGCCAGCACTCGCCTGGACAGGTATAATGAAAAACTGTTTTTT
d_call: NA; cdr3_length: 12; clone_size: NA; j_call: TRBJ2-1; v_call: TRBV9; cdr3_aa: CASRASQGEQFF; cdr3_nt: TGTGCCAGCAGGGCCTCACAGGGAGAGCAGTTCTTC
d_call: NA; cdr3_length: 13; clone_size: NA; j_call: TRBJ1-6; v_call: TRBV7-9; cdr3_aa: CASRQTESSPLHF; cdr3_nt: TGTGCCAGCAGACAGACCGAGAGTTCACCCCTCCACTTT
d_call: TRBD1; cdr3_length: 13; clone_size: NA; j_call: TRBJ1-2; v_call: TRBV7-3; cdr3_aa: CASSRDRGRGYTF; cdr3_nt: TGTGCCAGCAGCCGAGACAGGGGGAGAGGCTACACCTTC
d_call: NA; cdr3_length: 12; clone_size: NA; j_call: TRBJ1-1; v_call: TRBV30; cdr3_aa: CAWAGMATEAFF; cdr3_nt: TGTGCGTGGGCCGGGATGGCGACTGAAGCTTTCTTT
d_call: NA; cdr3_length: 13; clone_size: once; j_call: TRBJ2-2; v_call: TRBV19; cdr3_aa: CASSIQSTGELFF; cdr3_nt: TGTGCCAGTAGTATACAGTCTACCGGGGAGCTGTTTTTT
d_call: TRBD1; cdr3_length: 16; clone_size: NA; j_call: TRBJ1-6; v_call: TRBV3-1/TRBV3-2; cdr3_aa: CASSQGRGQGHSPLHF; cdr3_nt: TGTGCCAGCAGCCAAGGTCGGGGACAGGGCCACTCACCCCTCCACTTT